This T cell receptor beta chain comes out of a study of control samples from healthy donors and cancer patients. Here immunoSEQ multiplex PCR was the method, and the copy in TCRdb shows in-frame clones only, minus some. The table shows 60,000 to 75,000 clones, with approximately 89% occurring only once. The CDR3 length is 19 residues. CDR1 is LGHDT and CDR2 is YNNKEL in the germline V gene (reference sequence). The J segment lost 4 bases and the V segment lost 1 base, leaving 8 bases of the junction unmatched. This TCR was sampled from a man aged 60 to 69 with colorectal cancer. The sample taken for sequencing was PBMCs. The gene calls are TRBV3-1 (or the pseudogene TRBV3-2) and TRBJ2-3, with 16 positions matching TRBD2. CDR3 sequence reads: CASSQAGTSGGGSADTQYF. The CDR3 region has the DNA TGTGCCAGCAGCCAAGCCGGGACTAGCGGGGGGGGTTCCGCAGATACGCAGTATTTT.